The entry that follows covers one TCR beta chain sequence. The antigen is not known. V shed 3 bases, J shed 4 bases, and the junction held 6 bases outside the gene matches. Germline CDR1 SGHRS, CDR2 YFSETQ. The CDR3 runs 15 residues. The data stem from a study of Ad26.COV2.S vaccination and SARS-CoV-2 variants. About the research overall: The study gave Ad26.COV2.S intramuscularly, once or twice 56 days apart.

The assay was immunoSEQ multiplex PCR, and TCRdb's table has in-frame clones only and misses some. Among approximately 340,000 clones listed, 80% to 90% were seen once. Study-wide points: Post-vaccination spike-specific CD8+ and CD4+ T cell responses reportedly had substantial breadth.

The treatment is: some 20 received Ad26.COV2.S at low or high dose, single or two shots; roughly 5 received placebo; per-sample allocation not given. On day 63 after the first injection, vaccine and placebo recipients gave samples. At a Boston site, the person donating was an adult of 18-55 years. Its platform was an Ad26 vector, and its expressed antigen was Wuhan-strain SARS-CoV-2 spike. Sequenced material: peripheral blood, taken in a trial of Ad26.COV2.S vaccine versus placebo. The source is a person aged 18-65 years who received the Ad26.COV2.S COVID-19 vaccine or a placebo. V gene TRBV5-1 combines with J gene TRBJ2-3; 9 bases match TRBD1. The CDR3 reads CASSSGQGTSDTQYF. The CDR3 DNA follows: TGCGCCAGCAGCTCCGGACAGGGGACTTCAGATACGCAGTATTTT.